This record concerns one T cell receptor (beta chain) sequence. The antigen is unknown. The trim removed 3 bases at V and 8 bases at J, leaving 7 bases unmatched. CDR1 and CDR2 from the germline V gene are SGHKS and YYEKEE (reference sequence). CDR3 length: 14 amino acids. These data come from a study of T-cell memory formation after mild COVID-19. Study results and caveats: Contracting clones from day 15 to 85 showed balanced CD4/CD8; later expanders favored CD4+. CD4+ clones that contracted lay mainly in CM and EM; CD8+ ones lay in EMRA.

Libraries for TCRalpha and TCRbeta carried sample barcodes and unique molecular identifiers via 5'RACE. TCRdb re-called the 5' RACE reads through MiXCR, storing one row per CDR3 protein. This table holds approximately 210,000 distinct CDR3 sequences, roughly 18% found once. Sequenced sample: PBMCs or a T cell subset sorted from them (not recorded which). The J gene is TRBJ2-2, the V gene TRBV5-5, with 7 bases fitting TRBD1. The TCR sequence derives from an adult woman who had mild COVID-19 (a few samples of this study predate the infection). Cell type and time point are not known. The CDR3 nucleotides are TGTGCCAGCAGCTGGGACAGTCGAACAGGGGAGCTGTTTTTT. It yields the protein CASSWDSRTGELFF.